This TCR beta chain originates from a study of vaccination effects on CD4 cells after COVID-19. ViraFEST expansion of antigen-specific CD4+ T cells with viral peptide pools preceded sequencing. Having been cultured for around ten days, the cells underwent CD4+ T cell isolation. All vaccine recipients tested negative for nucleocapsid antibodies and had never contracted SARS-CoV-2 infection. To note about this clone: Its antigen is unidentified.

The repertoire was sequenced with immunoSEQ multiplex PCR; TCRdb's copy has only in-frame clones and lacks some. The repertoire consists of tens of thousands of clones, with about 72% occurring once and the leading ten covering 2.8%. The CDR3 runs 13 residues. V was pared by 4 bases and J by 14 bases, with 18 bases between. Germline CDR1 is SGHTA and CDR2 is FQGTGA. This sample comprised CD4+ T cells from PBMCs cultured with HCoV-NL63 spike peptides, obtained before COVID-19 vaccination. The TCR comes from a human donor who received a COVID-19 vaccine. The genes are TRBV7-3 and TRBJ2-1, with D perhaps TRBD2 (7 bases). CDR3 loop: CASSSGDRGVKFF. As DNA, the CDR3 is TGTGCCAGCAGCTCAGGGGACCGGGGGGTGAAGTTCTTC. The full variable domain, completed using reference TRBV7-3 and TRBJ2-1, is GAGVSQTPSNKVTEKGKYVELRCDPISGHTALYWYRQSLGQGPEFLIYFQGTGAADDSGLPNDRFFAVRPEGSVSTLKIQRTERGDSAVYLCASSSGDRGVKFFGPGTRLTVL.